Following are 17 T cell receptor beta chains from one sample sequenced in a study of regulatory T cells in long-lasting Graves disease. The sample's time point: newly diagnosed GD, antithyroid drugs for less than 3 months. PBMC RNA served as the TCR library source. Relying on iRepertoire HTBI primers and Arm-PCR of CDR3 regions, the team built TCR beta libraries. In TCRdb, the multiplex PCR reads were re-called with MiXCR into one record per CDR3 protein. The sample lists roughly 510,000 distinct CDR3 sequences; approximately 16% were seen once. These data also formed part of another study, on T cells in Graves' hyperthyroidism and ophthalmopathy.

Specimen: peripheral blood mononuclear cells (PBMCs), collected at new diagnosis, from a patient treated with antithyroid drugs. Every receptor here comes from a man younger than 35 with Graves disease.

The rearrangement joins TRBV29-1 to TRBJ2-1; 8 nucleotides match TRBD2. The germline gives CDR1 SQVTM, CDR2 ANQGSEA. V dropped 4 bases and J dropped 8; count of bases not matched to a gene: 13. The CDR3 length is 15 residues. The CDR3 loop is CSVVIVSSGRYEQFF. CDR3 DNA sequence: TGCAGCGTTGTCATTGTTTCGAGCGGGAGATATGAGCAGTTCTTC.

This clonotype was observed many times. The J gene is TRBJ2-7, the V gene TRBV11-1; D ambiguous. Trimming shortened V by 1 base and J by 0 bases, and 10 bases separated the two germline ends. CDR3 length: 15 residues. CDR1 SGHAT and CDR2 FQDESV come from the germline V gene (reference sequence). CDR3 sequence (DNA): TGTGCCAGCAGCTTAGTGAGCCCCCTCTCCTACGAGCAGTACTTC. It encodes CASSLVSPLSYEQYF.

This clonotype came up many times. The rearrangement uses TRBV12-3 or TRBV12-4 and TRBJ2-6, with D possibly being TRBD2 (6 bases). The CDR3 totals 17 residues. Trimming removed 7 bases from V and 1 base from J, with 17 bases in between. The CDR3 nucleotides are TGTGCCAGCACCGGGAGCCGCCGCCCTTCTGGGGCCAACGTCCTGACTTTC. Amino acids: CASTGSRRPSGANVLTF.

The chain carries TRBV28 and TRBJ1-5, with D maybe TRBD1 (6 bases). Germline loops: CDR1 MDHEN, CDR2 SYDVKM. The CDR3 covers 22 residues. V lost 3 bases and J 4 bases, leaving 34 bases between the germline ends. CDR3 sequence: CASSFLRMESSYYRAGNQPQHF. In DNA form, the CDR3 reads TGTGCCAGCAGTTTCCTCCGCATGGAGAGCAGTTACTACAGGGCCGGGAATCAGCCCCAGCATTTT.

The rearrangement uses TRBV12-3 or TRBV12-4 and TRBJ1-1; D may be TRBD1 (5 bases). Trimming pared 3 bases from V and 7 bases from J, leaving 15 bases between. The CDR3 is made up of 14 amino acids. CDR3 bases: TGTGCCAGCAGTTTCCTTTCCAGGGAGGATGAAGCTTTCTTT. This encodes CASSFLSREDEAFF.

The sample holds many counts of this clonotype. V and J are TRBV3-1 and TRBJ1-1; D is ambiguous. This CDR3 is built from 14 residues. The V end lost 3 bases, the J end lost 4 bases, and 12 bases lay between the germline ends. Germline CDR1 is LGHDT and CDR2 is YNNKEL (reference sequence). CDR3 sequence: CASSQWEPPTEAFF. CDR3 bases: TGTGCCAGCAGCCAGTGGGAGCCCCCCACTGAAGCTTTCTTT.

There are a few counts of this clonotype. The chain has TRBV6-2 or TRBV6-3 and TRBJ1-2, with D perhaps matching TRBD1 (5 bases). CDR3 length: 16 residues. Germline V gene sequence: CDR1 MNHEY, CDR2 SVGEGT. The germline V and J ends were trimmed by 5 bases and 3 bases, with 19 bases remaining between them. CDR3 loop: CASSEAGQKGHYGYTF. The CDR3 DNA follows: TGTGCCAGCAGTGAAGCCGGACAAAAGGGGCACTATGGCTACACCTTC.

This clonotype was observed many times. The V and J genes are TRBV29-1 and TRBJ2-1, with unresolved D. Germline V gene lookup returns CDR1 SQVTM and CDR2 ANQGSEA. This CDR3 spans 12 amino acids. Trimming left V 1 base short and J 4 bases short, with 5 bases between. CDR3 sequence (DNA): TGCAGCGTTGAAGCCGTGTACAATGAGCAGTTCTTC. Encoded protein: CSVEAVYNEQFF.

This clonotype was detected many times. V and J are TRBV7-8 and TRBJ2-7, with TRBD1 matching over 10 bases. The CDR3 runs to 18 residues. Germline V lookup: CDR1 SGHVS, CDR2 FQNEAQ. With V trimmed by 2 bases and J by 2 bases, 12 bases remained unmatched. This CDR3 reads CASSLRVRLGTGAYEQYF. CDR3 nucleotide sequence: TGTGCCAGCAGCTTACGGGTTAGGCTCGGGACAGGGGCCTACGAGCAGTACTTC.

On this clonotype: This may stem from a read error, because a much larger clone lies one nucleotide away. This chain joins TRBV30 and TRBJ2-7; D not certain. Between the trimmed V and J ends, which lost 5 bases and 7 bases, there was a span of 15 bases. CDR1 is GTSNPN, CDR2 SVGIG, per germline (reference sequence). The CDR3 spans 12 residues. The CDR3 DNA reads TGTGCCTGGGACCGTAGCTACAATGAGCAGTACTTC. Amino acid sequence: CAWDRSYNEQYF.

This clonotype was found a few times. This rearrangement joins TRBV19 to TRBJ1-1; D is possibly TRBD1 (6 bases). The germline V gene encodes CDR1 LNHDA and CDR2 SQIVND (reference sequence). V gave up 7 bases and J gave up 4 bases, with 28 bases separating them. The CDR3 has 18 residues. The CDR3 is CASNPGWVGGGPGTEAFF. CDR3 bases: TGTGCCAGTAACCCCGGTTGGGTAGGTGGGGGGCCGGGCACTGAAGCTTTCTTT.

CDR3 coding DNA: TGTGCCAGCAGCCCAGACACGAGCTCCTACGAGCAGTACTTC. It yields the protein CASSPDTSSYEQYF. The V and J genes are TRBV7-2 and TRBJ2-7; D unclear. CDR1 and CDR2 from the germline V gene are SGHTA and FQGNSA. This CDR3 region has 14 residues. V was shortened by 5 bases and J by 0 bases, with 11 bases between the two germline ends.

Only a few counts were recorded for this clonotype. The chain is built from TRBV29-1 and TRBJ2-3; 7 bases are a match to TRBD1. Germline assignment: CDR1 SQVTM and CDR2 ANQGSEA. V gave up 6 bases and J gave up 2 bases; unmatched junction bases: 8. The CDR3 covers 14 residues. The chain's CDR3 is CSVGPGQITDTQYF. DNA for the CDR3: TGCAGCGTAGGTCCGGGACAGATCACAGATACGCAGTATTTT.

This clonotype was detected many times. The chain is built from TRBV7-2 and TRBJ2-3; D remains unclear. Trimming removed 0 bases at V and 5 bases at J, with 6 bases between. CDR1 and CDR2 from the germline V gene are SGHTA and FQGNSA. This CDR3 contains 13 residues. The DNA for the CDR3 is TGTGCCAGCAGCTTAGCGGTGAAAGATACGCAGTATTTT. It translates to CASSLAVKDTQYF.

For this clonotype: Just one base apart from a much larger clone, this may be a read error. CDR3 residues: CAGSPQPAVLNEQFF. Here the CDR3 DNA reads TGTGCCGGCAGTCCCCAACCCGCCGTTTTGAATGAGCAGTTCTTC. The chain carries TRBV12-3 or TRBV12-4 and TRBJ2-1; D unresolved. The length of the CDR3 is 15 residues.

This clonotype was observed many times. The gene calls are TRBV5-1 and TRBJ1-5; D gene uncertain. Trimming removed 4 bases at V and 0 bases at J, with 8 bases between. CDR1 and CDR2 (germline): SGHRS, YFSETQ. The CDR3 is 14 residues long. The DNA for the CDR3 is TGCGCCAGCAGCCATGGGGATAGCAATCAGCCCCAGCATTTT. This codes for CASSHGDSNQPQHF.

As to this clonotype: It is likely a read error: a sequence one base away is far more abundant. This rearrangement joins TRBV11-2 to TRBJ2-5; the match to TRBD2 covers 8 bases. The CDR3 totals 15 residues. Germline V CDR1 and CDR2: SGHAT, FQNNGV. Trimming cost V 6 bases and J 11 bases; bases outside gene matches: 17. CDR3 in amino acids: CASSPLAGPYNEQYF. DNA for the CDR3: TGTGCCAGCAGTCCTCTAGCGGGCCCCTACAATGAGCAGTACTTC.